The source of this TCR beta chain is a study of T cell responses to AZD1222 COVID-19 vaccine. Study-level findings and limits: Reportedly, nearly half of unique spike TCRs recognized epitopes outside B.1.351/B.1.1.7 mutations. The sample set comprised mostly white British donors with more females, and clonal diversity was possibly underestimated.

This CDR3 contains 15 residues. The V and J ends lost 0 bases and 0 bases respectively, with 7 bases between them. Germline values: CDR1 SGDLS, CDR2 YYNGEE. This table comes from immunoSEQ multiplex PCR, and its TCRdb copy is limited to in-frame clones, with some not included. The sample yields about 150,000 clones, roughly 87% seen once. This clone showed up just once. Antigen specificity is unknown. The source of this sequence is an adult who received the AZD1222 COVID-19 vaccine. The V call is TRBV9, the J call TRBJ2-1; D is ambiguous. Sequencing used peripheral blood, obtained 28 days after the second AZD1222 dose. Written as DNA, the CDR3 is TGTGCCAGCAGCGTAGTAGGTACCTCCTACAATGAGCAGTTCTTC. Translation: CASSVVGTSYNEQFF.